The source of this T cell receptor beta chain is a study of T cell responses to AZD1222 COVID-19 vaccine. Study context: Recipients boosted at about 4 weeks or about 12 weeks are pooled. General study results and limits: In the spike-specific TCR repertoire, nearly half reportedly target unmutated variant regions. Spike was spanned by vaccine-associated CD4 TCRs, which were dominant at 160-218 and 743-854. There were repertoire samples only from the period after the peak T cell response.

Sequenced by immunoSEQ multiplex PCR; TCRdb stores in-frame clones only, minus some. The sample includes some 150,000 clones, around nine tenths of them seen just once. This clone was picked up one time. What it recognizes is unknown. Germline loops: CDR1 SNHLY, CDR2 FYNNEI. The CDR3 loop spans 15 amino acids. V was pared by 8 bases and J by 2 bases, with 11 bases of the junction left unmatched. The sequence derives from an adult in good health. Material: peripheral blood, obtained on day 0 of AZD1222 vaccination. The chain has TRBV2 and TRBJ2-5; TRBD1 aligns across 7 bases. This CDR3 reads CASYTPGQIQETQYF. The CDR3 DNA sequence: TGTGCCAGCTACACCCCGGGACAGATTCAAGAGACCCAGTACTTC.